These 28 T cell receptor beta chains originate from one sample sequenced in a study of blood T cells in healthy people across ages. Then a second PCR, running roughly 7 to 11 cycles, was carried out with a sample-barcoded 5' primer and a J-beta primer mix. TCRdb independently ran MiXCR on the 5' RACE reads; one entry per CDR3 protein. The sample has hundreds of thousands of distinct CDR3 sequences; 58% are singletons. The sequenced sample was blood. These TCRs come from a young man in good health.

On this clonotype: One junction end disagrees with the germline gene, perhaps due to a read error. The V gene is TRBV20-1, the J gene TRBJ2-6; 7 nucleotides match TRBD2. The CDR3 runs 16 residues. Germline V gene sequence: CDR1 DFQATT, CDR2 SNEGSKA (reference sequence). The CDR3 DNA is TGCAGTGCTAGAGGACTAGCAACCTCTGGGGCCGACGTCCTGACTTTC. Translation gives CSARGLATSGADVLTF.

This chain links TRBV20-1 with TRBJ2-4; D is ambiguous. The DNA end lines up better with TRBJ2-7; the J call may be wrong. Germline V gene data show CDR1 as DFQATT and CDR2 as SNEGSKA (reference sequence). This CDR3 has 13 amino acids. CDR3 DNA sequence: TGCAGTGCTATATCGACAAAAGCCTACGAGCAGTACTTC. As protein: CSAISTKAYEQYF.

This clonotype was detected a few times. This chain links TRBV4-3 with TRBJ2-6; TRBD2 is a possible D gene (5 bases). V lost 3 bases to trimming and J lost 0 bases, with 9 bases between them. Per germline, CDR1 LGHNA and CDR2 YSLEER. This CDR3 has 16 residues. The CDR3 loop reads CASSHEGLSGANVLTF. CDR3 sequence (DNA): TGCGCCAGCAGCCACGAGGGCCTCTCTGGGGCCAACGTCCTGACTTTC.

The CDR3 reads CASSYSIAGGPGEQYF. CDR3 coding DNA: TGTGCCAGCAGTTACTCAATAGCGGGAGGGCCTGGTGAGCAGTACTTC. This chain connects TRBV6-5 to TRBJ2-5; TRBD2 agrees at 11 bases. Per germline, CDR1 MNHEY and CDR2 SVGAGI. The V segment lost 0 bases and the J segment 11 bases; nucleotides outside the gene matches: 11. The CDR3 is made up of 16 amino acids.

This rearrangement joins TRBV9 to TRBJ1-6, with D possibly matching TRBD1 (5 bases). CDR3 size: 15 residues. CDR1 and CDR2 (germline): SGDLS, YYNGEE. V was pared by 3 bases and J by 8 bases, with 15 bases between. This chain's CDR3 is CASSATRGRDSPLHF. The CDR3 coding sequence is TGTGCCAGCAGCGCTACCCGGGGCAGAGATTCACCCCTCCACTTT.

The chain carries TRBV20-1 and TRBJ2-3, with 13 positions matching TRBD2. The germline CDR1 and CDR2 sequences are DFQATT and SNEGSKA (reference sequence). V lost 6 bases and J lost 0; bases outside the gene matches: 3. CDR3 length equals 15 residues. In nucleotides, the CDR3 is TGCAGTGCGGGGGGACTAGCGGGAAGCACAGATACGCAGTATTTT. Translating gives CSAGGLAGSTDTQYF.

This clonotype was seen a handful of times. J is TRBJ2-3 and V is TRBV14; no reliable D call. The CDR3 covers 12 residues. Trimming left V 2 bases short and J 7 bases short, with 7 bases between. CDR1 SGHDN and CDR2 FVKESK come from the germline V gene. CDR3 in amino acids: CASSQSGYTQYF. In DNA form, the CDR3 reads TGTGCCAGCAGCCAAAGTGGATATACGCAGTATTTT.

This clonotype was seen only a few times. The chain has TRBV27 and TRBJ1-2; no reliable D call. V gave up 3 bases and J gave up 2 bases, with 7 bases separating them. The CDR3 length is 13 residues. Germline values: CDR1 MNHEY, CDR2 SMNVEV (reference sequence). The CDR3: CASSFSVNYGYTF. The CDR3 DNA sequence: TGTGCCAGCAGTTTTTCGGTCAACTATGGCTACACCTTC.

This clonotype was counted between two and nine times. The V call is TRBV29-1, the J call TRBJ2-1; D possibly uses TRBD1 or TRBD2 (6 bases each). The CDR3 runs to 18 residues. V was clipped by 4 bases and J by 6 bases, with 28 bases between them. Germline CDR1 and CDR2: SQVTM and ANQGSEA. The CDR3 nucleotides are TGCAGCGTTGGGGGCCTAGTTTGGGGGCGGAGGGGTAGCAATGAGCAGTTCTTC. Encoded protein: CSVGGLVWGRRGSNEQFF.

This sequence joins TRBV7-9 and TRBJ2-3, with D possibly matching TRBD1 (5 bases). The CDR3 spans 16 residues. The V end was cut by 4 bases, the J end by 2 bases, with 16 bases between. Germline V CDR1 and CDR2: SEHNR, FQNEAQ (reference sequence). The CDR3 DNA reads TGTGCCAGCAGCTCAGGACACACGGCTTCCACAGATACGCAGTATTTT. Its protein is CASSSGHTASTDTQYF.

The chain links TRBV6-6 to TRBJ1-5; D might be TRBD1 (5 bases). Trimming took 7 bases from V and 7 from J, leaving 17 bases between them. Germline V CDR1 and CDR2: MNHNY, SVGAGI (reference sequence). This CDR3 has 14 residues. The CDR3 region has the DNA TGTGCCAGCACCCACGGGGGGGTCGGGCAGCCCCAGCATTTT. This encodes CASTHGGVGQPQHF.

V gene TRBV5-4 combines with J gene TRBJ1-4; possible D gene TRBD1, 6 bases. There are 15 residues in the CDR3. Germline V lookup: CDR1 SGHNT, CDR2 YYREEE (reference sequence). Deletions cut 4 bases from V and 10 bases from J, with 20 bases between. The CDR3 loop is CASSIQGGGPGKLFF. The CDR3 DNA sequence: TGTGCCAGCAGCATACAGGGAGGAGGCCCCGGAAAACTGTTTTTT. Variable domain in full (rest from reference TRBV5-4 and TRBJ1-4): ETGVTQSPTHLIKTRGQQVTLRCSSQSGHNTVSWYQQALGQGPQFIFQYYREEENGRGNFPPRFSGLQFPNYSSELNVNALELDDSALYLCASSIQGGGPGKLFFGSGTQLSVL.

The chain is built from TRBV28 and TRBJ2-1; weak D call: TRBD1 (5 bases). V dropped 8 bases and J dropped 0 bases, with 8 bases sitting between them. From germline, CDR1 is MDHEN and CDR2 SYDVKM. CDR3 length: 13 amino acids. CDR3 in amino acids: CASFRVSYNEQFF. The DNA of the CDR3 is TGTGCCAGCTTCAGGGTCTCCTACAATGAGCAGTTCTTC.

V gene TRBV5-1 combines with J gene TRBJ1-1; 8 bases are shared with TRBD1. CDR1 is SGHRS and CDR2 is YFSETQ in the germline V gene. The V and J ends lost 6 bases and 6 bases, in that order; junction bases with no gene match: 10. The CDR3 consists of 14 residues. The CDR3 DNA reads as TGCGCCAGCACAAAGACAGGGGTCTCCTCTGAAGCTTTCTTT. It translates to CASTKTGVSSEAFF.

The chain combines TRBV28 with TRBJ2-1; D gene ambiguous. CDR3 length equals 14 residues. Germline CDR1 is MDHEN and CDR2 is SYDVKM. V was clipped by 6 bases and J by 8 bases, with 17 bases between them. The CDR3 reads CASSPIKELDEQFF. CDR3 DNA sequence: TGTGCCAGCAGCCCTATCAAGGAGCTAGATGAGCAGTTCTTC. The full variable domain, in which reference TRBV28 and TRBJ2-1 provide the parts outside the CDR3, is DVKVTQSSRYLVKRTGEKVFLECVQDMDHENMFWYRQDPGLGLRLIYFSYDVKMKEKGDIPEGYSVSREKKERFSLILESASTNQTSMYLCASSPIKELDEQFFGPGTRLTVL.

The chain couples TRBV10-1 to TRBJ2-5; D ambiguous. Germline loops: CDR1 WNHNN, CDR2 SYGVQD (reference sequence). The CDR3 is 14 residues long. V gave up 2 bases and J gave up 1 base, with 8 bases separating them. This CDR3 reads CASSEGPAQETQYF. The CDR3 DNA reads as TGCGCCAGCAGTGAGGGGCCTGCCCAAGAGACCCAGTACTTC.

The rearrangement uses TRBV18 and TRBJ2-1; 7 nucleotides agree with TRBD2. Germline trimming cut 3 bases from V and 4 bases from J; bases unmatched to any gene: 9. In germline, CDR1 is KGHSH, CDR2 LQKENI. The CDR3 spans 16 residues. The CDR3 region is CASSPRSGANYNEQFF. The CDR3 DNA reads TGTGCCAGCTCACCGAGAAGCGGGGCTAATTACAATGAGCAGTTCTTC.

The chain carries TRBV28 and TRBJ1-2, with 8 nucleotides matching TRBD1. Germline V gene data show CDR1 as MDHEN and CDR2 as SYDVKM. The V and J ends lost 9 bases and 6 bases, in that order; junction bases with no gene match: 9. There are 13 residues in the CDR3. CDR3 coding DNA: TGTGCCAGTAGATCAACAGGGGGACATGGCTACACCTTC. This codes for CASRSTGGHGYTF.

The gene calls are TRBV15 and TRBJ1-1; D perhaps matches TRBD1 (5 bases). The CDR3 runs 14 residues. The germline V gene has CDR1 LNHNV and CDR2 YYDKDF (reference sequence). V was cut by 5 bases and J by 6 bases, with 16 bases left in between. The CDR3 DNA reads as TGTGCCACCAGCGGATTAAGGGGCGTCTCTGAAGCTTTCTTT. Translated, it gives CATSGLRGVSEAFF.

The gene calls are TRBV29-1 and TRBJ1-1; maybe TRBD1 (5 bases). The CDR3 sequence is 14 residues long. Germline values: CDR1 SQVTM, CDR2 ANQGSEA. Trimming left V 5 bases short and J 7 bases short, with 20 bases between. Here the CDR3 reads CSVSGGATTFEAFF. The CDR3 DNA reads TGCAGCGTTTCGGGGGGAGCAACCACCTTTGAAGCTTTCTTT.

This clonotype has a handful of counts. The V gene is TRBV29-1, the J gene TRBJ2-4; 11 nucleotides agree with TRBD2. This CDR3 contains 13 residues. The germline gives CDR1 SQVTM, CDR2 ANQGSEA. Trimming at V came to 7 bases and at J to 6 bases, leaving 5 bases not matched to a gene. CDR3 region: CSARTSGLNIQYF. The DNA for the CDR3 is TGCAGCGCCCGGACTAGCGGGTTAAACATTCAGTACTTC.

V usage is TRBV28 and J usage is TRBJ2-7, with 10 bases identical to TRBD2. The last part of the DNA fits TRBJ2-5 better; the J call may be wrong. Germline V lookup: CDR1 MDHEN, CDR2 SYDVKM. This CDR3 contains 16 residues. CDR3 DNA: TGTGCCAGCGCCTACGACCTAGCGGGAGTCCGGGAGACCCAGTACTTC. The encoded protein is CASAYDLAGVRETQYF.

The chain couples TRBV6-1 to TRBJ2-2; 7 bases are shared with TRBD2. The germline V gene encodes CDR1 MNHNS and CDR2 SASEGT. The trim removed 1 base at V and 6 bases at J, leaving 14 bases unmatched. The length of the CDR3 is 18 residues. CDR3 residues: CASSEEPLPGAGAGELFF. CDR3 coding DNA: TGTGCCAGCAGTGAAGAACCCCTGCCCGGGGCGGGAGCCGGGGAGCTGTTTTTT.

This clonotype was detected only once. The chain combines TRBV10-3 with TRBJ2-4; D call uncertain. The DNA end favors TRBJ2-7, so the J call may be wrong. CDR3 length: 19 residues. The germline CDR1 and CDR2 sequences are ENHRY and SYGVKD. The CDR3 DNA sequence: TGTGCCATCAGTGAGTCAGTTCTTTCCCTGCCCGCTCTCTCGGGCGAGCAGTACTTC. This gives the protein CAISESVLSLPALSGEQYF.

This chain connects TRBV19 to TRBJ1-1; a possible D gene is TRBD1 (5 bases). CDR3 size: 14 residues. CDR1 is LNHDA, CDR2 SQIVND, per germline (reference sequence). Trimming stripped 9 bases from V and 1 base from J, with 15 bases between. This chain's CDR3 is CASLLTGRNTEAFF. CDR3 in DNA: TGTGCCAGCCTTCTAACAGGACGGAACACTGAAGCTTTCTTT.

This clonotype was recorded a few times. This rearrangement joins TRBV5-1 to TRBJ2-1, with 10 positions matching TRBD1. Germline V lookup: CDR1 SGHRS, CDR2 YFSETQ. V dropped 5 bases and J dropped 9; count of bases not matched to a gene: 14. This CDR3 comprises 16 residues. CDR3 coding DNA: TGCGCCAGCAGTATCGGGACAGGGGTTGAAAGTGGTGAGCAGTTCTTC. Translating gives CASSIGTGVESGEQFF.

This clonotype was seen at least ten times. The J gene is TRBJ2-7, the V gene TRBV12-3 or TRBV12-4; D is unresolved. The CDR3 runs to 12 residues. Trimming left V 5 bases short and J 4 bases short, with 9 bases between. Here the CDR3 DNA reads TGTGCCAGCAGTCCTACCTCGTACGAGCAGTACTTC. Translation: CASSPTSYEQYF.

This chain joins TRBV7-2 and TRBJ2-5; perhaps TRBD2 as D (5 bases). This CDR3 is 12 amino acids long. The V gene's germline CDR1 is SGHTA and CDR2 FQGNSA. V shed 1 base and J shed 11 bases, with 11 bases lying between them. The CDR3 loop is CASSLGYGEQYF. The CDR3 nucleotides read TGTGCCAGCAGCTTAGGGTACGGGGAGCAGTACTTC. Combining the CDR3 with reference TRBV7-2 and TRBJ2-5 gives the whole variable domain GAGVSQSPSNKVTEKGKDVELRCDPISGHTALYWYRQSLGQGLEFLIYFQGNSAPDKSGLPSDRFSAERTGGSVSTLTIQRTQQEDSAVYLCASSLGYGEQYFGPGTRLLVL.